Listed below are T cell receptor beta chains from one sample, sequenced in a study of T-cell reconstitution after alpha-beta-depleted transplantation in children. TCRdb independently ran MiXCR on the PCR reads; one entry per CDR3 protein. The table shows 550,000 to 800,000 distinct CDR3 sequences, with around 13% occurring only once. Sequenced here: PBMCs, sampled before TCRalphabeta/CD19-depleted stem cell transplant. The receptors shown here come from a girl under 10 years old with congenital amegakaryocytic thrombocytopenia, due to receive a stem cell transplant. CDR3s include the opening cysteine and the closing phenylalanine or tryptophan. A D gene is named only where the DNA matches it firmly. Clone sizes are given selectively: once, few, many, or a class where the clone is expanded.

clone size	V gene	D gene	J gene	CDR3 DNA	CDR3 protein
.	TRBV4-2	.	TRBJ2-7	TGTGCCAGCAGCCAAAATCTAGCGTTAGTCTACGAGCAGTACTTC	CASSQNLALVYEQYF
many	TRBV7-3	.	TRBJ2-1	TGTGCCAGCAGCTTAAATCCGCGGAATGAGCAGTTCTTC	CASSLNPRNEQFF
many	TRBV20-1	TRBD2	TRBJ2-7	TGCAGTGCTGACCCCCTGGCGGGAGCAACCTACGAGCAGTACTTC	CSADPLAGATYEQYF
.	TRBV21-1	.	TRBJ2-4	TGTGCCAGCAGCCGCAGGAGTTTAAACATTCAGTACTTC	CASSRRSLNIQYF
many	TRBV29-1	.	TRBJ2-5	TGCAGCGTTACAGGACAGGAGGGAGAGACCCAGTACTTC	CSVTGQEGETQYF
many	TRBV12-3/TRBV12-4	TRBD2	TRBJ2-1	TGTGCCAGCAGTTTCGGACTAGCGGAGGGGAATGAGCAGTTCTTC	CASSFGLAEGNEQFF
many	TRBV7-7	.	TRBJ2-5	TGTGCCAGCAGCTTAGGGGCGAGAGAGACCCAGTACTTC	CASSLGARETQYF
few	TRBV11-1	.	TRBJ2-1	TGTGCCAGCAGCTTTTTTTCGATTCGCGGTCCTAGCTCCTACAATGAGCAGTTCTTC	CASSFFSIRGPSSYNEQFF
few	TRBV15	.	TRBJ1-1	TGTGCCACCAGCAGAGAGGTGAGACGGTGGAACACTGAAGCTTTCTTT	CATSREVRRWNTEAFF
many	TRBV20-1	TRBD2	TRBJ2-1	TGCAGTGCTAGCAATCCGGGACTAAGGTCTTCCAATGAGCAGTTCTTC	CSASNPGLRSSNEQFF
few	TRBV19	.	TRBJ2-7	TGTGCCAGTACCGACAGCTTCTACGAGCAGTACTTC	CASTDSFYEQYF
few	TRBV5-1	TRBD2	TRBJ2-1	TGCGCCAGCAGCTTGGCCTCCGGGACAAAAGTAAGACTAGCGTTCTACAATGAGCAGTTCTTC	CASSLASGTKVRLAFYNEQFF
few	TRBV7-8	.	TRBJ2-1	TGTGCCAGCAGCTTCCGGACTACCTACAATGAGCAGTTCTTC	CASSFRTTYNEQFF
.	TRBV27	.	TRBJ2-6	TGTGCCAGCAGTTTGGGACCGACCGGGGCCAACGTCCTGACTTTC	CASSLGPTGANVLTF
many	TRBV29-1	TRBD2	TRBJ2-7	TGCAGCGTAGCGGGAGCTTTTGAATACGAGCAGTACTTC	CSVAGAFEYEQYF
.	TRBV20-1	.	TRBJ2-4	TGCAGTGCTAGGGCAGCAGCAGTGCTAGCCCAAAACATTCAGTACTTC	CSARAAAVLAQNIQYF
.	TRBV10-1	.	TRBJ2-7	TGCGCCAGCAGTGAGTCCGGCAGGGGGGAAGAGTACTTC	CASSESGRGEEYF
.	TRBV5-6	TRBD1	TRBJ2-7	TGTGCCAGCAGCTTGTTGGGGACAGGAGTGTACGAGCAGTACTTC	CASSLLGTGVYEQYF
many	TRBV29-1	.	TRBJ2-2	TGCAGCGTTGGATTCAGGGGAGGGGAGCTGTTTTTT	CSVGFRGGELFF
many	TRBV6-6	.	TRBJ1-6	TGTGCCAGCGGGTCGGCCCAGCTCCACTTT	CASGSAQLHF
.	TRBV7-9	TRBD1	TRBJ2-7	TGTGCCAGCAGCTTAGGGGGACAGCCCCACGAGCAGTACTTC	CASSLGGQPHEQYF
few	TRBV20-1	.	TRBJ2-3	TGCAGTGCTAGAAAGCGGGTGCCAGATACGCAGTATTTT	CSARKRVPDTQYF
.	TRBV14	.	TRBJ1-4	TGTGCCAGCAGCCAAGTTGGCAGGGGTAATGAAAAACTGTTTTTT	CASSQVGRGNEKLFF